The 21 T cell receptor beta chains reported below all come from one sample, sequenced in a study of blood T cell repertoires in COVID-19. Measured with immunoSEQ multiplex PCR; TCRdb has only the in-frame clones, and not every one. The table shows around 38,000 clones, with around 86% occurring only once. Material: peripheral blood. These receptors were taken from a man aged 65 to 85 with acute or convalescent COVID-19.

This clone showed up just a few times. The chain links TRBV7-8 to TRBJ2-7; D unclear. Germline loops: CDR1 SGHVS, CDR2 FQNEAQ. Trimming removed 6 bases at V and 6 bases at J, with 9 bases between. The CDR3 consists of 11 residues. The CDR3 nucleotides read TGTGCCAGCAGGCTTCTAGGCGAGCAGTACTTC. This gives the protein CASRLLGEQYF.

In nucleotides, the CDR3 is TGTGCCTGGAGATTTACAGGGGCCCCTAATGAAAAACTGTTTTTT. Translation: CAWRFTGAPNEKLFF. This chain uses TRBV30 with TRBJ1-4, with 7 nucleotides matching TRBD1. The CDR3 runs to 15 residues. The J segment lost 3 bases and the V segment lost 3 bases, leaving 7 bases of the junction unmatched. Germline V gene sequence: CDR1 GTSNPN, CDR2 SVGIG (reference sequence).

Only a few counts were recorded for this clone. In nucleotides, the CDR3 is TGCGCCAGCAGCCAAGCAAATCGAGAGGATGGCTACACCTTC. It codes for CASSQANREDGYTF. This chain uses TRBV4-1 with TRBJ1-2; D is ambiguous. The CDR3 consists of 14 residues. Germline values: CDR1 MGHRA, CDR2 YSYEKL. V lost 1 base and J 6 bases, leaving 12 bases between the germline ends.

This sequence joins TRBV18 and TRBJ1-2; no clear D gene. Per the germline V gene, CDR1 is KGHSH and CDR2 is LQKENI. This CDR3 is built from 14 residues. V shed 1 base and J shed 0 bases, with 6 bases lying between them. The CDR3 DNA is TGTGCCAGCTCACCACGGGGAGCTAACTATGGCTACACCTTC. It specifies CASSPRGANYGYTF.

The V gene is TRBV14, the J gene TRBJ2-3; a weak D match, TRBD2 (7 bases). Trimming took off 0 bases at V and 0 bases at J, with 13 bases between the two ends. The germline V gene has CDR1 SGHDN and CDR2 FVKESK. This CDR3 has 17 amino acids. The CDR3 DNA reads TGTGCCAGCAGCCAAGACGAGGCGGGGGCTAGCACAGATACGCAGTATTTT. It is translated as CASSQDEAGASTDTQYF.

V and J are TRBV7-3 and TRBJ2-3; possibly TRBD2 for D (6 bases). This CDR3 is 16 amino acids long. Germline assignment: CDR1 SGHTA and CDR2 FQGTGA. The V and J ends lost 3 bases and 2 bases respectively, with 15 bases between them. The CDR3 is CASSFGGIPLTDTQYF. In DNA, the CDR3 is TGTGCCAGCAGCTTTGGCGGGATCCCACTCACAGATACGCAGTATTTT.

V gene TRBV9 combines with J gene TRBJ2-3; 11 bases match TRBD2. Germline V lookup: CDR1 SGDLS, CDR2 YYNGEE. This CDR3 is built from 14 residues. V shed 4 bases and J 5 bases; nucleotides not matched to a gene: 3. As DNA, the CDR3 is TGTGCCAGCAGCTCGGGACTAGCGGTAGATACGCAGTATTTT. Translated: CASSSGLAVDTQYF.

The chain carries TRBV6-1 and TRBJ2-1; 10 nucleotides match TRBD2. The CDR3 is 15 residues long. Looked up from germline, CDR1 is MNHNS and CDR2 is SASEGT. V lost 2 bases, J lost 3 bases, and 1 base stayed unmatched. This chain's CDR3 is CASSELAGDYNEQFF. The CDR3 DNA follows: TGTGCCAGCAGTGAACTAGCGGGGGACTACAATGAGCAGTTCTTC.

Points on this clone: No DNA is shown, since the ends of the CDR3 on it are uncertain; the CDR3 is the one TCRdb lists. The gene calls are TRBV21-1 and TRBJ1-4; the table calls TRBD1, which could not be checked here. TRBV21-1 is termed a pseudogene. The CDR3 totals 21 residues, both ends included. The CDR3 spells CASSKKVDRALWGQGIGKLFF.

V usage is TRBV3-1 (or the pseudogene TRBV3-2) and J usage is TRBJ1-1; unclear D gene. V dropped 3 bases and J dropped 1 base, with 9 bases sitting between them. The CDR3 spans 14 residues. CDR1 and CDR2 (germline): LGHDT, YNNKEL (reference sequence). The CDR3 reads CASSQMGANTEAFF. CDR3 nucleotides: TGTGCCAGCAGCCAGATGGGAGCGAACACTGAAGCTTTCTTT.

V gene TRBV12-3 or TRBV12-4 combines with J gene TRBJ1-6; D not resolved. V lost 6 bases and J 14 bases, leaving 17 bases between the germline ends. CDR3 length equals 13 residues. For the CDR3, the DNA is TGTGCCAGCAGCCCAGACTCTTTTGTGACCCTCCACTTT. The encoded protein is CASSPDSFVTLHF.

V usage is TRBV7-2 and J usage is TRBJ2-7; TRBD1 might be the D (6 bases). Germline CDR1 SGHTA, CDR2 FQGNSA. CDR3 size: 15 residues. With 4 bases removed from V and 0 bases from J, the gap between germline ends came to 13 bases. Here the CDR3 DNA reads TGTGCCAGCAGCTCTTCGACAGGACCCTCCTACGAGCAGTACTTC. Residues: CASSSSTGPSYEQYF.

The rearrangement links TRBV3-1 (or the pseudogene TRBV3-2) to TRBJ1-1; a possible D gene is TRBD1 (6 bases). CDR3 length: 13 amino acids. Trimming shortened V by 6 bases and J by 3 bases, and 11 bases separated the two germline ends. CDR1 and CDR2 (germline): LGHDT, YNNKEL (reference sequence). For the CDR3, the DNA is TGTGCCAGCAGGCTCAACAGGGACACTGAAGCTTTCTTT. It specifies CASRLNRDTEAFF.

The chain couples TRBV9 to TRBJ1-3; 7 bases fit TRBD1. In germline, CDR1 is SGDLS, CDR2 YYNGEE. V shed 4 bases and J 0 bases; nucleotides not matched to a gene: 16. The CDR3 is made up of 19 amino acids. CDR3 in DNA: TGTGCCAGCAGCCTCCAAACCGGGACAGCGATCCTCTCTGGAAACACCATATATTTT. Translation: CASSLQTGTAILSGNTIYF.

This chain joins TRBV15 and TRBJ2-3; the D gene is possibly TRBD1 (5 bases). This CDR3 has 13 amino acids. V was pared by 0 bases and J by 9 bases, with 10 bases between. Germline CDR1 LNHNV, CDR2 YYDKDF (reference sequence). DNA of the CDR3: TGTGCCACCAGCAGAGATGCGGCAGGGACGCAGTATTTT. Protein sequence: CATSRDAAGTQYF.

This clone was seen a handful of times. The chain carries TRBV30 and TRBJ1-1; TRBD1 matches at 7 bases. The CDR3 extends over 13 amino acids. Germline assignment: CDR1 GTSNPN and CDR2 SVGIG (reference sequence). V shed 5 bases and J 4 bases; nucleotides not matched to a gene: 7. The CDR3 is CAWGVQGGTEAFF. The CDR3 DNA sequence: TGTGCCTGGGGGGTTCAGGGGGGCACTGAAGCTTTCTTT.

This sequence joins TRBV30 and TRBJ2-5; 8 bases agree with TRBD2. Germline V gene data show CDR1 as GTSNPN and CDR2 as SVGIG (reference sequence). V was pared by 5 bases and J by 4 bases, with 9 bases of the junction left unmatched. The CDR3 is 14 residues long. The CDR3, as DNA: TGTGCCTGGGGCCGGGGGGGCCAACTAGAGACCCAGTACTTC. Encoded protein: CAWGRGGQLETQYF. The complete variable domain, with remaining parts taken from reference TRBV30 and TRBJ2-5, reads SQTIHQWPATLVQPVGSPLSLECTVEGTSNPNLYWYRQAAGRGLQLLFYSVGIGQISSEVPQNLSASRPQDRQFILSSKKLLLSDSGFYLCAWGRGGQLETQYFGPGTRLLVL.

The chain links TRBV19 to TRBJ2-7; 8 bases line up with TRBD1. J gave up 3 bases and V 6 bases, and 4 bases lay outside the gene matches. The CDR3 is 13 residues long. Germline-derived CDR1 and CDR2 are LNHDA and SQIVND (reference sequence). CDR3 DNA sequence: TGTGCCAGTAGAGAGACAGGGGACTACGAGCAGTACTTC. This sequence encodes CASRETGDYEQYF.

The V call is TRBV28, the J call TRBJ2-7; a weak D match, TRBD2 (5 bases). CDR1 and CDR2 (germline): MDHEN, SYDVKM. CDR3 length: 12 residues. V was shortened by 2 bases and J by 6 bases, with 8 bases between the two germline ends. This chain's CDR3 is CASSLRGGEQYF. In nucleotides, the CDR3 is TGTGCCAGCAGTTTACGGGGTGGCGAGCAGTACTTC.

The chain combines TRBV30 with TRBJ1-4; D is unresolved. Trimming removed 1 base from V and 5 bases from J, with 11 bases in between. The CDR3 is 14 amino acids. Germline V gene data show CDR1 as GTSNPN and CDR2 as SVGIG (reference sequence). The CDR3 DNA reads TGTGCCTGGAGTGGTGCAGCGGGGAATGAAAAACTGTTTTTT. It encodes CAWSGAAGNEKLFF.

The chain joins TRBV15 to TRBJ2-7, with D unclear. Between the trimmed V and J ends, which lost 0 bases and 1 base, there was a span of 25 bases. The CDR3 is 20 amino acids. The germline V gene encodes CDR1 LNHNV and CDR2 YYDKDF (reference sequence). CDR3 residues: CATSREAFMSKTAYSYEQYF. The CDR3, as DNA: TGTGCCACCAGCAGAGAAGCTTTCATGTCTAAAACAGCCTATTCCTACGAGCAGTACTTC.